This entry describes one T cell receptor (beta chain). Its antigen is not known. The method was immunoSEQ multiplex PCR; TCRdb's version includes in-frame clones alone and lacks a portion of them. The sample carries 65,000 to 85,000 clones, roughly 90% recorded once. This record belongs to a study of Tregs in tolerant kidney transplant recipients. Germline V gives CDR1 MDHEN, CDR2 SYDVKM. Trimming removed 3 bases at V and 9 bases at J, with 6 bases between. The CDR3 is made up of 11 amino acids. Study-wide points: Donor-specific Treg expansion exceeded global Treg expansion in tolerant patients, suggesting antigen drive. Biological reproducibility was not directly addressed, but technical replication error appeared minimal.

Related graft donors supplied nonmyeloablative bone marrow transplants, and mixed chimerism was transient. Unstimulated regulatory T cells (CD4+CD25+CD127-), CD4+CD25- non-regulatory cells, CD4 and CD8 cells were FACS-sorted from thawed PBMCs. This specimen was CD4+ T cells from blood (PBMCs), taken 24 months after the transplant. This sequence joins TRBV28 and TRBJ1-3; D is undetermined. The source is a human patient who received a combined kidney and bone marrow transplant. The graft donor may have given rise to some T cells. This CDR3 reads CASSFAATIYF. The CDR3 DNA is TGTGCCAGCAGTTTCGCGGCCACCATATATTTT.